This T cell receptor (beta chain) was sequenced during a study of circulating tumor DNA in untreated peripheral T-cell lymphoma. Remarks on this clone: The antigen is not known.

Points from the study as a whole: In around 80% of patients, tumor-specific clonotypes were identified.

The method was immunoSEQ multiplex PCR; TCRdb's version includes in-frame clones alone and lacks a portion of them. The data hold some 7,000 clones, with approximately 72% observed a single time. V lost 0 bases and J lost 6; bases outside the gene matches: 14. The CDR3 has 17 residues. The germline V gene encodes CDR1 KGHSH and CDR2 LQKENI. Before treatment, baseline tumor tissue was collected for sequencing. V is TRBV18 and J is TRBJ2-7; 7 bases are shared with TRBD1. The receptor was isolated from a human donor with peripheral T-cell lymphoma. The sample consisted of tumor tissue. The CDR3 DNA reads as TGTGCCAGCTCACCACCGAACAGGGGTCCTTCTAACGTCGAGCAGTACTTC. This codes for CASSPPNRGPSNVEQYF.